The T cell receptor (beta chain) described here comes from a study of neurological immune-mediated disorders. Study-wide results and limits: The greatest TCR clonal expansion occurred in HTLV-1-associated myelopathy and the least in multiple sclerosis, which fell below healthy controls.

Over 200 million TCR-beta sequences from 15-18 subjects came from every sequencing run. TCRdb re-derived calls from the 5' RACE reads in MiXCR, one entry per CDR3 protein. Of about 36,000 distinct CDR3 sequences in the sample, over 8.5% were seen once. Many counts were recorded for this clonotype. Its cognate antigen is unknown. This CDR3 comprises 16 residues. V gave up 5 bases and J gave up 4 bases; unmatched junction bases: 12. CDR1 is SGHRS, CDR2 YFSETQ, per germline. As to time point: technical triplicate 1. The receptor was isolated from a man between 60 and 75 years old with HTLV-1-associated myelopathy (HAM/TSP). Sequenced input: PBMCs. This chain uses TRBV5-1 with TRBJ2-7; TRBD2 matches at 10 bases. This CDR3 reads CASRATLAGVSYEQYF. The CDR3 DNA reads TGCGCCAGCAGGGCAACGCTAGCGGGAGTCTCTTACGAGCAGTACTTC.